The 32 T cell receptor beta chains below come from one sample, sequenced in a study of regulatory T cells in long-lasting Graves disease. Stated time point: newly diagnosed GD, antithyroid drugs for less than 3 months. There was RNA extracted from PBMCs, and the TCR library was made from it. For TCR beta, libraries came from iRepertoire HTBI primers and Arm-PCR of CDR3 regions. In TCRdb, the multiplex PCR reads were re-called with MiXCR into one record per CDR3 protein. The table lists 350,000 to 550,000 distinct CDR3 sequences, 14% to 15% of them singletons. Separately, the same data were catalogued under a study of T cells in Graves' hyperthyroidism and ophthalmopathy.

The material sequenced was peripheral blood mononuclear cells (PBMCs), taken at new diagnosis, from a patient treated with antithyroid drugs. The receptors stem from a woman under 40 with Graves disease.

This clonotype was picked up many times. This chain connects TRBV3-1 to TRBJ2-3; TRBD2 agrees at 12 bases. J lost 5 bases, V lost 4 bases, and 7 bases had no gene match. CDR1 and CDR2 (germline): LGHDT, YNNKEL (reference sequence). This CDR3 spans 16 amino acids. In DNA, the CDR3 is TGTGCCAGCAGCCTTGGACTAGCGGGAATTCAAGATACGCAGTATTTT. As protein: CASSLGLAGIQDTQYF.

This chain uses TRBV6-2 or TRBV6-3 with TRBJ1-2; no reliable D call. Between the trimmed V and J ends, which lost 5 bases and 3 bases, there was a span of 7 bases. CDR1 is MNHEY and CDR2 is SVGEGT in the germline V gene. CDR3 length equals 12 residues. CDR3 nucleotides: TGTGCCAGCAGTAAGGCAGACTATGGCTACACCTTC. Amino acid sequence: CASSKADYGYTF.

This clonotype was picked up many times. This chain links TRBV2 with TRBJ1-1, with 12 nucleotides matching TRBD1. The germline CDR1 and CDR2 sequences are SNHLY and FYNNEI. The CDR3 has 16 residues. With V trimmed by 3 bases and J by 1 base, 3 bases remained unmatched. The CDR3 DNA follows: TGTGCCAGCAGTGAGGGACAGGGGGCGAGGAACACTGAAGCTTTCTTT. It yields the protein CASSEGQGARNTEAFF.

This clonotype has more than one count but fewer than ten. The chain recombines TRBV11-3 with TRBJ1-3; the D is unclear. The CDR3 has 12 residues. The V end lost 7 bases, the J end lost 2 bases, and 6 bases lay between the germline ends. The germline V gene has CDR1 SGHNT and CDR2 YENEEA. The CDR3 spells CASTGTGNTIYF. The CDR3 DNA is TGTGCCAGCACCGGAACTGGAAACACCATATATTTT.

This clonotype was counted many times. This chain uses TRBV12-3 or TRBV12-4 with TRBJ1-2; D is possibly TRBD1 (5 bases). CDR3 size: 13 residues. The germline V and J ends were trimmed by 5 bases and 8 bases, with 15 bases remaining between them. The chain's CDR3 is CASSGGGAKGYTF. The CDR3 coding sequence is TGTGCCAGCAGTGGGGGAGGGGCGAAGGGCTACACCTTC.

This clonotype was detected a few times. The chain is built from TRBV18 and TRBJ1-4, with D hard to call. The CDR3 sequence is 13 residues long. Trimming shortened V by 8 bases and J by 1 base, and 8 bases separated the two germline ends. Germline V lookup: CDR1 KGHSH, CDR2 LQKENI. The CDR3 nucleotides are TGTGCCAGCCGGAGTAAAACTAATGAAAAACTGTTTTTT. This gives the protein CASRSKTNEKLFF. The variable domain in full, completed from reference TRBV18 and TRBJ1-4, reads NAGVMQNPRHLVRRRGQEARLRCSPMKGHSHVYWYRQLPEEGLKFMVYLQKENIIDESGMPKERFSAEFPKEGPSILRIQQVVRGDSAAYFCASRSKTNEKLFFGSGTQLSVL.

This clonotype has ten or more counts. The chain uses TRBV6-5 and TRBJ2-7; TRBD1 agrees at 8 bases. In germline, CDR1 is MNHEY, CDR2 SVGAGI. Trimming cost V 1 base and J 3 bases; bases outside gene matches: 8. The CDR3 has 16 residues. The CDR3 DNA reads TGTGCCAGCAGTTACTTTGACAGGGGAGGACTCTACGAGCAGTACTTC. This encodes CASSYFDRGGLYEQYF.

This sequence joins TRBV5-1 and TRBJ2-7; D is unresolved. This CDR3 contains 15 residues. Trimming took 0 bases from V and 2 from J, leaving 12 bases between them. CDR1 SGHRS and CDR2 YFSETQ come from the germline V gene. The CDR3 loop reads CASSLETVKTYEQYF. DNA of the CDR3: TGCGCCAGCAGCTTGGAGACTGTAAAAACCTACGAGCAGTACTTC.

This clonotype occurred many times. J is TRBJ1-6 and V is TRBV28, with unresolved D. The ends were cut back, 6 bases at V and 0 bases at J, with 12 bases in the middle. From germline, CDR1 is MDHEN and CDR2 SYDVKM. The CDR3 covers 16 residues. The CDR3 region is CASSSRVGSYNSPLHF. In DNA form, the CDR3 reads TGTGCCAGCAGCTCTAGGGTGGGCTCCTATAATTCACCCCTCCACTTT.

This clonotype was seen only once. V is TRBV18 and J is TRBJ2-3; 7 bases are a match to TRBD1. CDR3 length: 16 residues. CDR1 and CDR2 from the germline V gene are KGHSH and LQKENI. The V and J ends lost 2 bases and 1 base, in that order; junction bases with no gene match: 6. The CDR3 DNA reads as TGTGCCAGCTCACCATCCAGGGGGTCGCGCACAGATACGCAGTATTTT. It is translated as CASSPSRGSRTDTQYF.

The table lists this clonotype with many counts. The chain carries TRBV3-1 and TRBJ1-5, with 8 nucleotides matching TRBD1. Losses at the gene ends were 2 bases for V and 7 bases for J; bases not matched to a gene: 10. In germline, CDR1 is LGHDT, CDR2 YNNKEL (reference sequence). The CDR3 covers 16 residues. The CDR3 bases are TGTGCCAGCAGCCAAAGGGGGACAGGTGAGCGGCAGCCCCAGCATTTT. Its translation is CASSQRGTGERQPQHF.

The V gene is TRBV27, the J gene TRBJ2-2, with TRBD1 matching over 7 bases. This CDR3 has 14 residues. The junction had 4 bases not matched to a gene; V was cut back by 8 bases and J by 1 base. CDR1 is MNHEY and CDR2 is SMNVEV in the germline V gene (reference sequence). The CDR3 sequence is CASQQGKNTGELFF. As DNA, the CDR3 is TGTGCCAGCCAACAGGGGAAGAACACCGGGGAGCTGTTTTTT.

This clonotype was seen at least ten times. The chain carries TRBV10-2 and TRBJ2-1; 8 bases agree with TRBD1. Germline lookup yields CDR1 WSHSY and CDR2 SAAADI. V shed 6 bases and J 6 bases; nucleotides not matched to a gene: 10. The CDR3 loop spans 15 amino acids. DNA for the CDR3: TGCGCCAGCAGGCTGACAGGGGATGGAGGCAATGAGCAGTTCTTC. It translates to CASRLTGDGGNEQFF.

In its sample, this clonotype was seen a few times. The J gene is TRBJ1-5, the V gene TRBV5-1, with TRBD1 matching 7 bases. This CDR3 comprises 21 residues. Germline V gives CDR1 SGHRS, CDR2 YFSETQ. The trim removed 0 bases at V and 1 base at J, leaving 19 bases unmatched. The DNA of the CDR3 is TGCGCCAGCAGCTTGGCCCTCATTCAATCGACAGGGTCGACGAGCAATCAGCCCCAGCATTTT. Residues: CASSLALIQSTGSTSNQPQHF.

Regarding this clonotype: With a much larger clone just one base away, this may be a read error. The chain recombines TRBV7-8 with TRBJ2-5; D not resolved. Germline V lookup: CDR1 SGHVS, CDR2 FQNEAQ. V lost 1 base and J lost 5, with 5 bases in between. The CDR3 is made up of 12 amino acids. CDR3 bases: TGTGCCAGCAGCTTAGTGTGGGAGACCCAGTACTTC. As protein: CASSLVWETQYF.

This clonotype turned up a few times. This rearrangement joins TRBV5-6 to TRBJ2-2; D gene uncertain. The V end was cut by 1 base, the J end by 7 bases, with 17 bases between. Germline loops: CDR1 SGHDT, CDR2 YYEEEE. This CDR3 region has 16 residues. The CDR3 protein is CASSLSGGTMDGELFF. In nucleotides, the CDR3 is TGTGCCAGCAGCTTGTCAGGCGGAACTATGGACGGGGAGCTGTTTTTT.

The V gene is TRBV30, the J gene TRBJ2-2; D unclear. The V end lost 4 bases, the J end lost 6 bases, and 12 bases lay between the germline ends. The length of the CDR3 is 13 residues. CDR1 GTSNPN and CDR2 SVGIG come from the germline V gene (reference sequence). CDR3 bases: TGTGCCTGGATGATCGGCAGGTCCGGGGAGCTGTTTTTT. Encoded protein: CAWMIGRSGELFF.

This clonotype appeared many times. This chain joins TRBV4-2 and TRBJ2-3, with 12 nucleotides matching TRBD2. V shed 5 bases, J shed 4 bases, and the junction held 7 bases outside the gene matches. This CDR3 has 16 amino acids. Germline V gene data show CDR1 as LGHNA and CDR2 as YNFKEQ. CDR3 residues: CASSDLAGGGSDTQYF. The CDR3 coding sequence is TGTGCCAGCAGCGATCTAGCGGGAGGGGGGTCAGATACGCAGTATTTT.

This clonotype showed up many times. V is TRBV15 and J is TRBJ2-1, with TRBD2 identical over 7 bases. This CDR3 comprises 17 residues. J lost 5 bases, V lost 0 bases, and 10 bases had no gene match. Germline loops: CDR1 LNHNV, CDR2 YYDKDF (reference sequence). The CDR3 here is CATSRDLRRERDNEQFF. CDR3 bases: TGTGCCACCAGCAGAGATCTCCGGCGGGAGAGGGACAATGAGCAGTTCTTC.

This clonotype was seen many times. The V gene is TRBV20-1, the J gene TRBJ2-5, with D unclear. The CDR3 is made up of 12 amino acids. V was shortened by 3 bases and J by 4 bases, with 9 bases between the two germline ends. CDR1 DFQATT and CDR2 SNEGSKA come from the germline V gene (reference sequence). CDR3 region: CSARWQRETQYF. In DNA form, the CDR3 reads TGCAGTGCTAGGTGGCAGAGAGAGACCCAGTACTTC.

The sample holds many counts of this clonotype. The chain combines TRBV28 with TRBJ1-5; possibly TRBD1 for D (5 bases). Trimming pared 2 bases from V and 3 bases from J, leaving 14 bases between. Germline V gene lookup returns CDR1 MDHEN and CDR2 SYDVKM. There are 16 residues in the CDR3. CDR3 residues: CASSLLSRASNQPQHF. In DNA form, the CDR3 reads TGTGCCAGCAGTTTACTCTCCAGGGCCTCCAATCAGCCCCAGCATTTT.

The table lists this clonotype with many counts. The chain employs TRBV3-1 and TRBJ2-7; D gene ambiguous. V was clipped by 5 bases and J by 6 bases, with 20 bases between them. This CDR3 region has 15 residues. Germline V lookup: CDR1 LGHDT, CDR2 YNNKEL (reference sequence). In DNA form, the CDR3 reads TGTGCCAGCAGCTTCCTCGGTGCTGGCGCTGCCGAGCAGTACTTC. This encodes CASSFLGAGAAEQYF.

In its sample, this clonotype was seen many times. The chain recombines TRBV24-1 with TRBJ2-3; D perhaps matches TRBD2 (6 bases). Trimming cost V 2 bases and J 0 bases, with 11 bases left between them. The CDR3 covers 16 residues. The germline V gene has CDR1 KGHDR and CDR2 SFDVKD. CDR3 loop: CATSDSGGTSTDTQYF. Here the CDR3 DNA reads TGTGCCACCAGTGATTCCGGGGGAACTAGCACAGATACGCAGTATTTT.

The chain carries TRBV7-9 and TRBJ2-5; weak D call: TRBD1 (6 bases). The V end was cut by 5 bases, the J end by 4 bases, with 11 bases between. The germline CDR1 and CDR2 sequences are SEHNR and FQNEAQ (reference sequence). The CDR3 is 13 amino acids. The CDR3 sequence is CASSVTGRETQYF. The CDR3, as DNA: TGTGCCAGCAGCGTCACAGGGAGAGAGACCCAGTACTTC.

Many counts were recorded for this clonotype. V usage is TRBV11-3 and J usage is TRBJ1-1; D remains unclear. The CDR3 runs to 13 residues. V was cut by 9 bases and J by 0 bases, with 11 bases left in between. Germline V gives CDR1 SGHNT, CDR2 YENEEA. The CDR3 bases are TGTGCCAGTTCCCCGCTCATGAACACTGAAGCTTTCTTT. Translated: CASSPLMNTEAFF. Looking up the rest from reference TRBV11-3 and TRBJ1-1 gives the full variable domain: EAGVVQSPRYKIIEKKQPVAFWCNPISGHNTLYWYLQNLGQGPELLIRYENEEAVDDSQLPKDRFSAERLKGVDSTLKIQPAELGDSAVYLCASSPLMNTEAFFGQGTRLTVV.

The chain joins TRBV24-1 to TRBJ2-2; D not resolved. There are 15 residues in the CDR3. The V gene lost 1 base and the J gene lost 1 base, with 6 bases spanning the gap. Germline V gene lookup returns CDR1 KGHDR and CDR2 SFDVKD. CDR3 DNA sequence: TGTGCCACCAGTGATTTTGGCAAGAACACCGGGGAGCTGTTTTTT. Encoded protein: CATSDFGKNTGELFF.

The chain employs TRBV28 and TRBJ2-7; weak D call: TRBD2 (6 bases). Trimming pared 5 bases from V and 7 bases from J, leaving 12 bases between. Germline CDR1 reads MDHEN; CDR2 reads SYDVKM. The CDR3 runs 12 residues. CDR3 bases: TGTGCCAGCAGTCTAGCGAGCGGGGAGCAGTACTTC. Translated, it gives CASSLASGEQYF.

V is TRBV9 and J is TRBJ2-2; a possible D gene is TRBD2 (5 bases). Germline CDR1 reads SGDLS; CDR2 reads YYNGEE. The ends were cut back, 0 bases at V and 7 bases at J, with 13 bases in the middle. The CDR3 is made up of 15 amino acids. The CDR3 DNA sequence: TGTGCCAGCAGCGTAGGCGGCGGGCTTAACGGGGAGCTGTTTTTT. It codes for CASSVGGGLNGELFF.

This clonotype was counted many times. The J gene is TRBJ2-3, the V gene TRBV20-1; unclear D gene. Trimming removed 3 bases from V and 4 bases from J, with 2 bases in between. CDR3 size: 10 residues. Germline lookup yields CDR1 DFQATT and CDR2 SNEGSKA (reference sequence). DNA of the CDR3: TGCAGTGCTAGTGCAGATACGCAGTATTTT. Translating it yields CSASADTQYF.

This clonotype was counted many times. CDR3 region: CASSYLAENTGELFF. The DNA of the CDR3 is TGTGCCAGCAGCTACCTAGCGGAAAACACCGGGGAGCTGTTTTTT. The chain links TRBV11-2 to TRBJ2-2; 7 nucleotides agree with TRBD2. Germline CDR1 SGHAT, CDR2 FQNNGV. J gave up 2 bases and V 4 bases, and 4 bases lay outside the gene matches. CDR3 length equals 15 residues.

Many counts were recorded for this clonotype. The genes are TRBV6-1 and TRBJ2-1; TRBD1 agrees at 9 bases. This CDR3 comprises 15 residues. J gave up 6 bases and V 10 bases, and 13 bases lay outside the gene matches. CDR1 and CDR2 (germline): MNHNS, SASEGT. CDR3 sequence reads: CATERNRGQVNEQFF. In DNA form, the CDR3 reads TGTGCCACCGAAAGAAACAGGGGGCAGGTCAATGAGCAGTTCTTC.

V usage is TRBV12-3 or TRBV12-4 and J usage is TRBJ2-5; D not resolved. Trimming shortened V by 7 bases and J by 3 bases, and 18 bases separated the two germline ends. The CDR3 spans 15 residues. The CDR3 nucleotides are TGTGCCAGCACCCCAGTTAATAACAGAGAAGAGACCCAGTACTTC. This translates into CASTPVNNREETQYF.